This record concerns one T cell receptor (beta chain) sequence. This sample is drawn from a study of CD8 T cells in Susac syndrome. Germline V gene lookup returns CDR1 ENHRY and CDR2 SYGVKD. The CDR3 has 14 residues. The V and J ends lost 5 bases and 10 bases respectively, with 15 bases between them. After extraction with the RNeasy kit, about 0.45 to 1 ug of the RNA was reverse transcribed using random hexamers. TCRdb analysed the immunoSEQ multiplex PCR reads with MiXCR anew, one entry per CDR3 protein. The table has approximately 140,000 distinct CDR3 sequences, roughly 80% seen once. The chain combines TRBV10-3 with TRBJ2-6; D might be TRBD1 (6 bases). This clonotype originated in a human donor with multiple sclerosis. The sequenced sample was CD8+ T cells from PBMCs. CDR3: CAISHTGPGNVLTF. The CDR3 coding sequence is TGTGCCATCAGTCACACAGGGCCCGGTAACGTCCTGACTTTC.